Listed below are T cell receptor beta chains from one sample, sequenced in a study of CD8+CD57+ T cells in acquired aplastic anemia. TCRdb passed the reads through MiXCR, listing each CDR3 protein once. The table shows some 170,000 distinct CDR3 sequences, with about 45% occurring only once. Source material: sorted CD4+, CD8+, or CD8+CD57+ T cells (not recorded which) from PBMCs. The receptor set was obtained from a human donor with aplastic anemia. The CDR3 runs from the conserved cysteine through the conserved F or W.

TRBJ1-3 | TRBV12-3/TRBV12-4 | CASSSYRVGSGNTIYF
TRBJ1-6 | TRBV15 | CATKTGGNSPLHF
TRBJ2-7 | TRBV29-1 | CSVTGTAYYEQYF
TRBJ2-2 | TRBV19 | CASPSGGWAGELFF
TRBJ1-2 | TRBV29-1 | CSVELQGDYGYTF
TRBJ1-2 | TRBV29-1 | CSVELTANGYAF
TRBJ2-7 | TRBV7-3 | CASSQDHEQYF
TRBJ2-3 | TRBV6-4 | CASSDRPFSGGHTSTDTQYF
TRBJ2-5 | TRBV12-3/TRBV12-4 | CASSLLQGAGETQYF
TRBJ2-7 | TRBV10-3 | CAISSGQGAYEQYF
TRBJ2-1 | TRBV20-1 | CSATSGGIDEQFF
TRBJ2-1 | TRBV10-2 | CASCKSGGDDEQFF
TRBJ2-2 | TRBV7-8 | CASSLRGGGTGELFF
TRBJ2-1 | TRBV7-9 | CASSFLGNEQFF
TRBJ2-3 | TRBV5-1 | CASSLGQVLTDTQYF
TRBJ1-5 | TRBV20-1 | CSARGTLGNQPQHF
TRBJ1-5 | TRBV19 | CASSGVQQPQHF
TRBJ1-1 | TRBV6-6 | CATSPQNTEAFF
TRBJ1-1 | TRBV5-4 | CASSDDPNTEAFF
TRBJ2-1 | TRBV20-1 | CSARTSGGPLEQFF
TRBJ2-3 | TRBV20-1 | CSAGPLEALVTDTQYF
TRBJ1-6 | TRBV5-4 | CASSLVGTGRPVSPLHF
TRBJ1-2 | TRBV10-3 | CAISEWAPNLTGRYGYTF
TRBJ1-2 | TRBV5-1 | CASSPGVQGLDGYTF
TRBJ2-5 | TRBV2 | CASRPLAGGLETQYF
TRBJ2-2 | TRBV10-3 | CAGGGAEHRGAVF
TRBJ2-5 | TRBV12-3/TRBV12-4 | CASSGGASGGRLISQYF
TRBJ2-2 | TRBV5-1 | CASSFNGADTGELFF
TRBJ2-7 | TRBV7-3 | CASSLAGAGGNHLYEQYF
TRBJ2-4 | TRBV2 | CASSDQGVDIQYF
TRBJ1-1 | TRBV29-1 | CSVVIQDYGEAFF
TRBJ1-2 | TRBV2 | CASSEVVRGILGGYTF
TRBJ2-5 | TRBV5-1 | CASTPRPSGLQETQYF
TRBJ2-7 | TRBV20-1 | CSASRRLAHEQYF
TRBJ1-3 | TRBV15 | CATSRERSSGNTIYF
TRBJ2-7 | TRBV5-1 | CASSLAGVDYEQYF
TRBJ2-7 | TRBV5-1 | CASSLPNPGEALDRYYEQYF
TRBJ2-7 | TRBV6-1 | CASSDRWRIPEQYF
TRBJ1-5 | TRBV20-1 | CSARDQTVYSNQPQHF
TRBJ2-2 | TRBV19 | CASSIPGSVTGELFF
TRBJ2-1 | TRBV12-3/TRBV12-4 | CASSLGAGGYNEQFF
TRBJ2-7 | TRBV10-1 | CASSEFGLASSYEQYF
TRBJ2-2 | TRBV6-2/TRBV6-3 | CASSYPGGPNTGELFF
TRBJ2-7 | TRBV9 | CASSVGSGGQSYEQYF
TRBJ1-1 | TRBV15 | CATSRDRKAFF
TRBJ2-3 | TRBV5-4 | CASTLGGADTQYF
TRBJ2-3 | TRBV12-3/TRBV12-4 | CASSLDRPPRDTQYF
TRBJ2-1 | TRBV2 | CATWTSGGNEQFF
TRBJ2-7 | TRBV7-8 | CASSWVQGEQYF
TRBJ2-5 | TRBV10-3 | CAISDSTDRRKETQYF
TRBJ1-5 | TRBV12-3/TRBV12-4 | CASSGVSGQPQHF
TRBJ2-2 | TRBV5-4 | CASSPGGSSAGELFF
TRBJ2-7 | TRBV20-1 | CSATPGTLTYEQYF
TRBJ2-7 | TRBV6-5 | CASSYSDGWTYEQYF